The rows below give T cell receptor beta chains drawn from one sample of a study of lymphopenia after photon versus proton radiotherapy. Clones were sequenced by immunoSEQ multiplex PCR, and TCRdb holds only the in-frame ones, with some missing. The sample contains some 70,000 clones, over 70% of which appear only once. Sequencing used peripheral blood, obtained from a patient treated with proton-based radiotherapy. The receptors shown here come from an elderly man with esophageal cancer. Both conserved end residues are part of each CDR3. A D gene is named only where the DNA matches it firmly. The listing skips clone size in some rows; elsewhere it reads once, few, many or a size class.

J gene,V gene,clone size,CDR3 length,D gene,CDR3 DNA,CDR3 protein
TRBJ2-5,TRBV7-9,.,17,TRBD1,TGTGCCAGCAGCCGACCATCGGGGCAGGGGGCCTTAGAGACCCAGTACTTC,CASSRPSGQGALETQYF
TRBJ2-3,TRBV5-1,.,14,TRBD1,TGCGCCAGCAGACCGGACAGGGTAACAGATACGCAGTATTTT,CASRPDRVTDTQYF
TRBJ2-3,TRBV30,.,15,.,TGTGCCTGGAGTGTAGGGGGAGGCCGACGAGATACGCAGTATTTT,CAWSVGGGRRDTQYF
TRBJ1-4,TRBV6-1,.,15,.,TGTGCCAGCAGTGAAGTGGGGGCCACTAATGAAAAACTGTTTTTT,CASSEVGATNEKLFF
TRBJ1-2,TRBV21-1,.,16,.,TGTGCCAGCAGCAAAATTGCCTTCCGTAAGGACTATGGCTACACCTTC,CASSKIAFRKDYGYTF
TRBJ2-1,TRBV4-2,.,20,TRBD2,TGTGCCAGCAGCCGAGCCGGGACTAGCGACCTACTAAGCTCCTACAATGAGCAGTTCTTC,CASSRAGTSDLLSSYNEQFF
TRBJ1-2,TRBV19,once,15,TRBD1,TGTGCCAGTAGTGCCTCAGGGGGCGTCGCCTATGGCTACACCTTC,CASSASGGVAYGYTF
TRBJ1-2,TRBV19,.,15,TRBD1,TGTGCCAGTAGTCAAGGGACAGGGGGACACCAACGCTACACCTTC,CASSQGTGGHQRYTF
TRBJ2-1,TRBV18,.,15,.,TGTGCCAGTATCGTCGGGTATAGCGGAGACAATGAGCAGTTCTTC,CASIVGYSGDNEQFF
TRBJ2-7,TRBV10-3,.,14,.,TGTGCCATCAGTGAACCAGGGGTCTCCTACGAGCAGTACTTC,CAISEPGVSYEQYF
TRBJ2-5,TRBV4-1,once,16,.,TGCGCCAGCAGCCAAGAGAACGCGATTTACCAAGAGACCCAGTACTTC,CASSQENAIYQETQYF
TRBJ2-6,TRBV19,.,15,.,TGTGCCAGTAGCCTAAGGGGGACTGGGGCCAACGTCCTGACTTTC,CASSLRGTGANVLTF
TRBJ2-5,TRBV18,.,15,.,TGTGCCAGCTCACCACTCGCCCCACCCCAAGAGACCCAGTACTTC,CASSPLAPPQETQYF
TRBJ2-3,TRBV11-2,.,12,.,TGTGCCAGCAGCTTGTCCGGAGATACGCAGTATTTT,CASSLSGDTQYF
TRBJ2-5,TRBV11-2,.,14,.,TGTGCCAGCACAAAGGGGGACTACCAAGAGACCCAGTACTTC,CASTKGDYQETQYF
TRBJ2-7,TRBV18,.,13,.,TGTGCCAGCTCACCGGCAGGGACCTACGAGCAGTACTTC,CASSPAGTYEQYF
TRBJ1-1,TRBV5-1,.,15,TRBD1,TGCGCCAGCAGCTGGCAGGGGGTCGCGAACACTGAAGCTTTCTTT,CASSWQGVANTEAFF
TRBJ1-2,TRBV18,once,11,.,TGTGCCAGCTCACTACTAAATGGCTACACCTTC,CASSLLNGYTF
TRBJ2-5,TRBV30,.,13,.,TGTGCCTGGAGTGAGGGGGGGCTGGGGACCCAGTACTTC,CAWSEGGLGTQYF
TRBJ2-3,TRBV21-1,.,18,.,TGTGCCAGCAGCAAAGGGGCCTGTGAGCGGTCCAGCACAGATACGCAGTATTTT,CASSKGACERSSTDTQYF
TRBJ2-3,TRBV6-5,once,16,.,TGTGCCAGCAGTTACGACAGGAGGGGGCCCACAGATACGCAGTATTTT,CASSYDRRGPTDTQYF
TRBJ1-1,TRBV25-1,once,15,TRBD1,TGTGCCAGCAGTGAATATAGACAGGGTCACACTGAAGCTTTCTTT,CASSEYRQGHTEAFF
TRBJ1-1,TRBV10-1,.,14,.,TGCGCCAGCAGTGAGGGTACAGCGGGGACTGAAGCTTTCTTT,CASSEGTAGTEAFF
TRBJ2-3,TRBV18,.,16,TRBD2,TGTGCCAGCTCACTCCTGGGCGGGAGTCACACAGATACGCAGTATTTT,CASSLLGGSHTDTQYF
TRBJ2-7,TRBV6-5,.,15,.,TGTGCCAGCAGTTACGGGGGAACCGGGGCGTTCGGGCAGTACTTC,CASSYGGTGAFGQYF
TRBJ1-1,TRBV5-1,.,13,.,TGCGCCAGCAGCCCTGACTGGAACACTGAAGCTTTCTTT,CASSPDWNTEAFF
TRBJ1-1,TRBV10-1,.,17,TRBD1,TGCGCCAGCAGTGATCCCCACAGGGGGAACCTAAACACTGAAGCTTTCTTT,CASSDPHRGNLNTEAFF
TRBJ1-4,TRBV30,.,11,.,TGTGCCTGGAGGTGGGGGGAAAAACTGTTTTTT,CAWRWGEKLFF
TRBJ1-4,TRBV18,.,14,.,TGTGCCAGCTCCCAAGGCGAAAGAAATGAAAAACTGTTTTTT,CASSQGERNEKLFF
TRBJ2-6,TRBV13,.,14,.,TGTGCCAGCAGCTTGGACAACAGGGCCAACGTCCTGACTTTC,CASSLDNRANVLTF
TRBJ1-1,TRBV9,.,15,.,TGTGCCAGCAGCGTAGGTCCAGGTTTGAACACTGAAGCTTTCTTT,CASSVGPGLNTEAFF
TRBJ2-5,TRBV27,.,15,TRBD1,TGTGCCAGCAGTTTAATGGGACAGGGACGAGAGACCCAGTACTTC,CASSLMGQGRETQYF
TRBJ2-1,TRBV10-3,once,16,TRBD2,TGTGCCATCAGTGAGGGCGTCACTAGCGGAAACAATGAGCAGTTCTTC,CAISEGVTSGNNEQFF